The clone carrying this T cell receptor beta chain has more than one count but fewer than ten. No antigen is known for it. The record originates from a study of OX40 agonist ivuxolimab in advanced cancers. With V trimmed by 3 bases and J by 5 bases, 8 bases remained unmatched. Germline lookup yields CDR1 SEHNR and CDR2 FQNEAQ (reference sequence). This CDR3 comprises 15 residues. General observations from the study: Clonal expansion from baseline to week 6 occurred in both CD4+ and CD8+ T cells.

Here immunoSEQ multiplex PCR was the method, and the copy in TCRdb shows in-frame clones only, minus some. Of approximately 99,000 clones in the sample, 86% were seen once. This TCR came from an adult with an advanced solid tumor such as melanoma, head and neck, liver or kidney cancer. V gene TRBV7-9 combines with J gene TRBJ2-7, with 9 bases identical to TRBD1. This material consisted of CD4+ or CD8+ T cells sorted from blood, taken in a trial of the OX40 agonist ivuxolimab. The CDR3 region has the DNA TGTGCCAGCAGCTTCGGGGACAGGGTGGCCCACGAGCAGTACTTC. Translation gives CASSFGDRVAHEQYF.